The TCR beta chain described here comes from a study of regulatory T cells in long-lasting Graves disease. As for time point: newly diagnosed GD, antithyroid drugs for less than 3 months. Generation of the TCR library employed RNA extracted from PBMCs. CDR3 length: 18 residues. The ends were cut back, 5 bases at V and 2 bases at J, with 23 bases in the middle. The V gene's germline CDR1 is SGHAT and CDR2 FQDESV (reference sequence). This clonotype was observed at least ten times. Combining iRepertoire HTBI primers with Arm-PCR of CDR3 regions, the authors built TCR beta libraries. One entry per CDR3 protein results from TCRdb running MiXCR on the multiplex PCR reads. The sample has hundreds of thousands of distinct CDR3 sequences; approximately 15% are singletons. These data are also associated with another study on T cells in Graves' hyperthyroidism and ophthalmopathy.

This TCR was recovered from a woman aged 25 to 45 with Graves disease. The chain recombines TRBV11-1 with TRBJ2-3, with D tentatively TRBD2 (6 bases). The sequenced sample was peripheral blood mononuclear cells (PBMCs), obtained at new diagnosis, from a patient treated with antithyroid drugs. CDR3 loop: CASSPLLGGKGTTDTQYF. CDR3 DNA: TGTGCCAGCAGCCCGCTGCTTGGCGGGAAAGGGACCACAGATACGCAGTATTTT. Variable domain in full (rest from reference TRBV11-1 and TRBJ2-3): EAEVAQSPRYKITEKSQAVAFWCDPISGHATLYWYRQILGQGPELLVQFQDESVVDDSQLPKDRFSAERLKGVDSTLKIQPAELGDSAMYLCASSPLLGGKGTTDTQYFGPGTRLTVL.